This entry describes one TCR beta chain. TCRdb's copy holds only in-frame clones and misses some; the assay was immunoSEQ multiplex PCR. This table has roughly 200,000 clones, just under 95% appearing once. Germline V lookup: CDR1 SGHAT, CDR2 FQNNGV. The V gene lost 5 bases and the J gene lost 8 bases, with 13 bases spanning the gap. The CDR3 covers 14 residues. The data derive from a study of control samples from healthy donors and cancer patients. The V call is TRBV11-2, the J call TRBJ1-6, with D unresolved. This TCR was sampled from a man aged 50-60 years in good health. Sequenced input: blood. The CDR3 here is CASSAIGLYSPLHF. The DNA of the CDR3 is TGTGCCAGCAGCGCAATAGGGCTTTATTCACCCCTCCACTTT.